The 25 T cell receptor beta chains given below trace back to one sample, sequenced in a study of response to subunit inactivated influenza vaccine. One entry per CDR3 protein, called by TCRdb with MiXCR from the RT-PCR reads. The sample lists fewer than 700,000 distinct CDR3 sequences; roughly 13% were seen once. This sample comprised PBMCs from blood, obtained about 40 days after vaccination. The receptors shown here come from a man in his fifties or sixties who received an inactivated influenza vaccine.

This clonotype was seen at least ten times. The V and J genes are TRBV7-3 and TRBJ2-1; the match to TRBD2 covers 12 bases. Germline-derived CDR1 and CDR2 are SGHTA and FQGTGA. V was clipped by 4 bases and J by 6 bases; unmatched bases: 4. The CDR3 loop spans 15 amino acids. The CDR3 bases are TGTGCCAGCAGCTCGACTAGCGGGAGCGGCAATGAGCAGTTCTTC. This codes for CASSSTSGSGNEQFF.

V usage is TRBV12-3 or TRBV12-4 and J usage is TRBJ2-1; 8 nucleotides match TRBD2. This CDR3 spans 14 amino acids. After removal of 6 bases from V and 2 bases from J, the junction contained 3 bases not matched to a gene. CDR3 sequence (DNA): TGTGCCAGCAGGGCGGGGGGCCCCTACAATGAGCAGTTCTTC. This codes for CASRAGGPYNEQFF.

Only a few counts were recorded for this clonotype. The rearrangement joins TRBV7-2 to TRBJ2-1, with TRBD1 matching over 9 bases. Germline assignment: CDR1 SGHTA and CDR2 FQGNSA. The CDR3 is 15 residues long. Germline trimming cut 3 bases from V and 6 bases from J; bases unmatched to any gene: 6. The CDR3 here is CASSFPGTGSNEQFF. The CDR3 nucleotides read TGTGCCAGCAGCTTCCCCGGGACAGGGAGCAATGAGCAGTTCTTC.

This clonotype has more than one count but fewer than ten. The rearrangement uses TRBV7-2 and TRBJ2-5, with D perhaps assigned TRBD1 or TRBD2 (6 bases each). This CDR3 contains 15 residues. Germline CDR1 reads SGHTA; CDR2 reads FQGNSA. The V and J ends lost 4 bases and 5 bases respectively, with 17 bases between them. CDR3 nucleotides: TGTGCCAGCAGCTGGGACCCCCGAGGGGGGGAGACCCAGTACTTC. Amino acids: CASSWDPRGGETQYF.

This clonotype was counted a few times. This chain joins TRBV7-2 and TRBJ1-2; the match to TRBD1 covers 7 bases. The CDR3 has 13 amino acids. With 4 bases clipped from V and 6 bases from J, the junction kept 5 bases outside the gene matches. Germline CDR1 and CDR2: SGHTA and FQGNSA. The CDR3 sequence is CASSSRQGHGYTF. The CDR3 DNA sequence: TGTGCCAGCAGCTCGAGACAGGGACATGGCTACACCTTC.

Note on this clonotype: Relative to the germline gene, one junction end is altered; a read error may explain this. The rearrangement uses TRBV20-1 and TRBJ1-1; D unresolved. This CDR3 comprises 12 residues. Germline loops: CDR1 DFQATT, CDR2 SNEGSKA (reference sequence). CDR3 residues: CSAPSRYTEAFF. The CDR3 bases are TGCAGTGCTCCGTCTCGGTACACTGAAGCGTTCTTT.

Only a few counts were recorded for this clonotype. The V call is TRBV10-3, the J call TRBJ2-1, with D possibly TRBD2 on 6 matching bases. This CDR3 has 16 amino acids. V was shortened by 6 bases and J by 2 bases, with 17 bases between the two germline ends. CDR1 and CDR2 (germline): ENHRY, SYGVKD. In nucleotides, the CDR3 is TGTGCCATCAGGGGCGACTGGGGAGGCGCCTACAATGAGCAGTTCTTC. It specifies CAIRGDWGGAYNEQFF.

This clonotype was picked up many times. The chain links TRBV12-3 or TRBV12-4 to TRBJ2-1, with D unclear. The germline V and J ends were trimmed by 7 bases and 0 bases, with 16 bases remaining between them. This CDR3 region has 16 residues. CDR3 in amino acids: CASMLLVMSSYNEQFF. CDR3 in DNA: TGTGCCAGCATGCTGCTCGTGATGAGCTCCTACAATGAGCAGTTCTTC.

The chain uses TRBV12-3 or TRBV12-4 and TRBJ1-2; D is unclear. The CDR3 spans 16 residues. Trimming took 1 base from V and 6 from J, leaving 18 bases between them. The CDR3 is CASSLDERFGRNGYTF. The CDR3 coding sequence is TGTGCCAGCAGTTTAGATGAGCGTTTCGGAAGGAATGGCTACACCTTC.

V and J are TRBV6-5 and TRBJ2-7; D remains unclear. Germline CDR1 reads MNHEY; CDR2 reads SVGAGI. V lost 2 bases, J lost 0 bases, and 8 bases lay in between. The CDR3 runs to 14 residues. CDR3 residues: CASSYRPSSYEQYF. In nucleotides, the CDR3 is TGTGCCAGCAGTTACAGGCCTAGCTCCTACGAGCAGTACTTC.

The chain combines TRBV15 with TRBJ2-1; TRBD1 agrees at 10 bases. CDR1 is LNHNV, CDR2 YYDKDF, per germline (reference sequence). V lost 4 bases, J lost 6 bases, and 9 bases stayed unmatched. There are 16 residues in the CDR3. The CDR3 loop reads CATSMTRGTGANEQFF. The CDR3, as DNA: TGTGCCACCAGCATGACTCGTGGGACAGGGGCCAATGAGCAGTTCTTC.

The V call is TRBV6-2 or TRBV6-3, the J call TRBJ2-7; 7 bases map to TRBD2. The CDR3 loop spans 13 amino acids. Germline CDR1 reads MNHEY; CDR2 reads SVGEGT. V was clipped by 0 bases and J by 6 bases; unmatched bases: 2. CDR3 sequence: CASSYSSGGEQYF. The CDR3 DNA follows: TGTGCCAGCAGTTACTCATCGGGGGGCGAGCAGTACTTC.

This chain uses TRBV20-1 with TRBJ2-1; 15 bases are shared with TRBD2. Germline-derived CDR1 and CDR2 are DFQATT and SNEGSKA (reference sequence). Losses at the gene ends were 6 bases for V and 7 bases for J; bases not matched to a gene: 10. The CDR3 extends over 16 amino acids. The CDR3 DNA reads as TGCAGTGCGGGACTAGCGGGGGGTCCCGTTGTAAATGAGCAGTTCTTC. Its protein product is CSAGLAGGPVVNEQFF.

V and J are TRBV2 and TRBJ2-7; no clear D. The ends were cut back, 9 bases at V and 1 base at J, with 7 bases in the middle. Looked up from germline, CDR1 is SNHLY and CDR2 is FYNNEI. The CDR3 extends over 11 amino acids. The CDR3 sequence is CASTVSYEQYF. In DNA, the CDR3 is TGTGCCAGTACTGTTTCCTACGAGCAGTACTTC.

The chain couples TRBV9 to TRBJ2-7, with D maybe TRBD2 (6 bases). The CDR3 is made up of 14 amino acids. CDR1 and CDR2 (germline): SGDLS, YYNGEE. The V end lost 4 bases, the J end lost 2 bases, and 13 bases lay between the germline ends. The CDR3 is CASSQTGTPYEQYF. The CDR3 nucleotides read TGTGCCAGCAGCCAAACCGGGACTCCCTACGAGCAGTACTTC.

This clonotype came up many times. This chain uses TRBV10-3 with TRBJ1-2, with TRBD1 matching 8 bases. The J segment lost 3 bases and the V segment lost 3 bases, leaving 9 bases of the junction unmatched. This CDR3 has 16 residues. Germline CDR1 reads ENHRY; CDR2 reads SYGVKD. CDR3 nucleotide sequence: TGTGCCATCAGTGACAACAGGGGGACCTCCCACTATGGCTACACCTTC. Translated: CAISDNRGTSHYGYTF.

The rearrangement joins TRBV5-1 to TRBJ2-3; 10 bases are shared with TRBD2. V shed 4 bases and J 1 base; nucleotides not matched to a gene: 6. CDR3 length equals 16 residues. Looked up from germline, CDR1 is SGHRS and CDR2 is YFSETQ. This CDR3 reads CASSAAGTSGTDTQYF. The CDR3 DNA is TGCGCCAGCAGCGCGGCCGGGACTAGCGGCACAGATACGCAGTATTTT.

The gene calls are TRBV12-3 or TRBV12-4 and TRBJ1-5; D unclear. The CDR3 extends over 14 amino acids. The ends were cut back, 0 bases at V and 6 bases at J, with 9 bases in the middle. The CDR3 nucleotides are TGTGCCAGCAGTTTAGCCAGGTATAGTCAGCCCCAGCATTTT. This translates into CASSLARYSQPQHF.

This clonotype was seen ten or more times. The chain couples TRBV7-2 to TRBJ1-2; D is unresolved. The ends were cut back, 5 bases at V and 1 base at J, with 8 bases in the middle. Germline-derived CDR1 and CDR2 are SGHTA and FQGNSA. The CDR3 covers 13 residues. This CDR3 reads CASSPSLNYGYTF. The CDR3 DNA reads TGTGCCAGCAGCCCCAGCCTTAACTATGGCTACACCTTC.

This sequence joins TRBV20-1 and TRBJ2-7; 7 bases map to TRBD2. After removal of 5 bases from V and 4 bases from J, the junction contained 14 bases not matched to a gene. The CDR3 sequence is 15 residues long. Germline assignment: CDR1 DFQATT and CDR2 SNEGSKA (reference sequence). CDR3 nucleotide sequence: TGCAGTGCTCGGGACTACCTCCGATTTCCATACGAGCAGTACTTC. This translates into CSARDYLRFPYEQYF.

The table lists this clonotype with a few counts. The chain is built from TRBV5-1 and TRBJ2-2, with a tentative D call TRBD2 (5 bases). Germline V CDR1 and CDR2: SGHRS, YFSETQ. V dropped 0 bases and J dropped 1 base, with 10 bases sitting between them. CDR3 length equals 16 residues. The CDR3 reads CASSLEGGQNTGELFF. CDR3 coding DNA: TGCGCCAGCAGCTTGGAAGGCGGGCAGAACACCGGGGAGCTGTTTTTT. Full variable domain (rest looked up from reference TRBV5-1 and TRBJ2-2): KAGVTQTPRYLIKTRGQQVTLSCSPISGHRSVSWYQQTPGQGLQFLFEYFSETQRNKGNFPGRFSGRQFSNSRSEMNVSTLELGDSALYLCASSLEGGQNTGELFFGEGSRLTVL.

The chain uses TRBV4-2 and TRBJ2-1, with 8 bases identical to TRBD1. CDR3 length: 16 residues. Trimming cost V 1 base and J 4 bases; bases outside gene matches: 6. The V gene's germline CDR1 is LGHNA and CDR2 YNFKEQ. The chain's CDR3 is CASSQVLDREYNEQFF. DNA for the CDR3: TGTGCCAGCAGCCAAGTGTTGGACAGGGAATACAATGAGCAGTTCTTC.

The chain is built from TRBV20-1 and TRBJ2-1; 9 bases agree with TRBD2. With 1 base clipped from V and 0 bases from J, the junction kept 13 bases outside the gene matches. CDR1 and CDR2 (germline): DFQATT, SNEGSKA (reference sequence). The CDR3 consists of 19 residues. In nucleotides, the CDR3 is TGCAGTGCTAGAGGAGCCCGCAGACTAGCGGACAGCTCCTACAATGAGCAGTTCTTC. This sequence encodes CSARGARRLADSSYNEQFF.

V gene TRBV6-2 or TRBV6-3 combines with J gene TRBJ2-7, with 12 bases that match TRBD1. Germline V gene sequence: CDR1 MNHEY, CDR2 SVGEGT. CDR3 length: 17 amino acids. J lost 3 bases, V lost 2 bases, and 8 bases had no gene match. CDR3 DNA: TGTGCCAGCAGTTACCCTCCGGGACAGGGGGCCTTCTACGAGCAGTACTTC. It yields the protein CASSYPPGQGAFYEQYF.

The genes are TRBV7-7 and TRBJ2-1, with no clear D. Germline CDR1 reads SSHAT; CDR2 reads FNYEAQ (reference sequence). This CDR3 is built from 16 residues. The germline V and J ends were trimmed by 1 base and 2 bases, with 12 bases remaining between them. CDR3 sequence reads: CASSLEAAGPYNEQFF. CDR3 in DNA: TGTGCCAGCAGCTTAGAGGCGGCAGGTCCCTACAATGAGCAGTTCTTC.